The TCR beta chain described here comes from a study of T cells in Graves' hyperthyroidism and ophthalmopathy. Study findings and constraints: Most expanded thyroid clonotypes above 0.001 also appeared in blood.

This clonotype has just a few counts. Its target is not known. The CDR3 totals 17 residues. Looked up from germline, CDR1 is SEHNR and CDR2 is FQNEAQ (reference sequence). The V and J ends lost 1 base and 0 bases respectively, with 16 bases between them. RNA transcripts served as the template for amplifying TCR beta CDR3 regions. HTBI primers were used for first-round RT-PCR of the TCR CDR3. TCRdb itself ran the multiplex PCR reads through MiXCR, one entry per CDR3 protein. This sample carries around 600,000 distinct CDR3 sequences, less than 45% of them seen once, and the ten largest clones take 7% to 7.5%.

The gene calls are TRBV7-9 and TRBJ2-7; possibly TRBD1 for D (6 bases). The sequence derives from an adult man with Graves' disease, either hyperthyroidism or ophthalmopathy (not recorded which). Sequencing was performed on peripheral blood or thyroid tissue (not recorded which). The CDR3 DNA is TGTGCCAGCAGCTTAGGTCGTCACCGGGACAACTCCTACGAGCAGTACTTC. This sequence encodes CASSLGRHRDNSYEQYF.